Sequencing of this TCR beta chain was carried out in a study of OX40 agonist ivuxolimab in advanced cancers. Background on the study: Each dose-escalation patient presented with hepatocellular carcinoma, melanoma, renal cell or head and neck cancer. Two cutaneous melanoma patients and one hepatocellular carcinoma patient, three in all, had partial responses.

Study-wide results and limits: At 0.1 to 3.0 mg/kg, CD4+ and CD8+ blood T cells expanded clonally by week 6.

Concerning this clone: Its target is unknown.

Blood samples were obtained at baseline, cycle 4 day 1, and cycle 7 day 1. TCRdb's copy holds only in-frame clones and misses some; the assay was immunoSEQ multiplex PCR. The table has 45,000 to 50,000 clones, around 90% seen once; the top ten hold 14% to 15%. The ends were cut back, 6 bases at V and 5 bases at J, with 14 bases in the middle. CDR1 is SQVTM and CDR2 is ANQGSEA in the germline V gene. This CDR3 is built from 12 residues. The sequence was obtained from an adult with an advanced solid tumor such as melanoma, head and neck, liver or kidney cancer. The chain carries TRBV29-1 and TRBJ2-7; a possible D gene is TRBD1 (6 bases). The material was CD4+ or CD8+ T cells sorted from blood, obtained in a trial of the OX40 agonist ivuxolimab. DNA of the CDR3: TGCAGCGTAGCACCACAGGGAAACGAGCAGTACTTC. Its translation is CSVAPQGNEQYF.